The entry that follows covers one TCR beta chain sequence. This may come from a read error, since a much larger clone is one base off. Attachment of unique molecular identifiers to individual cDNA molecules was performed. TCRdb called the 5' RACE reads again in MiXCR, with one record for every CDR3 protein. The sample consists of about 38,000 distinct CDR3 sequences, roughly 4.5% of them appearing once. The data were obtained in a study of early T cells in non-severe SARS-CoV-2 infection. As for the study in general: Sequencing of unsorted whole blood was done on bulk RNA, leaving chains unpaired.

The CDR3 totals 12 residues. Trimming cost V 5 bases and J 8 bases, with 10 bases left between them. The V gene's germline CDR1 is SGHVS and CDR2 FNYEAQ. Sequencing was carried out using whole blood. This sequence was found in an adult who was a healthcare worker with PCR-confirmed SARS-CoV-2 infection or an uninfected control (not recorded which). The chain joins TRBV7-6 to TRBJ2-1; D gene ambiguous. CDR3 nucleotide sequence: TGTGCCAGCAGCCCGCTCCACGATGAGCAGTTCTTC. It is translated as CASSPLHDEQFF.